One and the same sample provided the 10 T cell receptor beta chains below, sequenced in a study of blood T cell repertoires in COVID-19 (dated by TCRdb to about 2020). The library was produced with the immunoSEQ multiplex PCR assay. In TCRdb, the immuneACCESS table is reduced to in-frame sequences with V and J assigned. These tables do not hold every clone; where another copy was compared, an unresolved V gene accounts for under half, and the others remain unexplained. This sample has more than 200,000 clones in its table, and roughly 82% of those were observed once. Clones ranked in the top ten supply roughly 1.4% of the sample. The sample comprised peripheral blood. All receptors derive from a woman in her forties who had recovered from COVID-19.

The CDR3, as DNA: TGTGCCAGCAGCCAAGATCTGCTGAGCCCCCAGCATTTT. Amino acids: CASSQDLLSPQHF. V gene TRBV14 combines with J gene TRBJ1-5; no reliable D call. The CDR3 length is 13 residues. V gave up 0 bases and J gave up 10 bases, with 10 bases separating them. The germline CDR1 and CDR2 sequences are SGHDN and FVKESK.

The chain uses TRBV7-9 and TRBJ2-7; no definite D call. There are 12 residues in the CDR3. V was clipped by 5 bases and J by 3 bases, with 8 bases between them. Per the germline V gene, CDR1 is SEHNR and CDR2 is FQNEAQ (reference sequence). The CDR3 loop is CASSPSGYEQYF. For the CDR3, the DNA is TGTGCCAGCAGCCCTTCGGGCTACGAGCAGTACTTC.

This chain joins TRBV5-8 and TRBJ1-3; D may be TRBD1 (6 bases). Germline V gene data show CDR1 as SGHTS and CDR2 as YDEGEE. The V gene lost 1 base and the J gene lost 4 bases, with 12 bases spanning the gap. The CDR3 is 15 amino acids. The CDR3 coding sequence is TGTGCCAGCAGCTTGCCCACAGGGTACGGAAACACCATATATTTT. Its translation: CASSLPTGYGNTIYF.

Concerning this clone: Mismatch with germline at one junction end may stem from a read error. V is TRBV7-9 and J is TRBJ2-1, with TRBD2 matching over 9 bases. CDR1 is SEHNR and CDR2 is FQNEAQ in the germline V gene (reference sequence). This CDR3 is built from 14 residues. The CDR3 coding sequence is TGTGCCAGCAGCCTAGCGGGGACTTACAATGAGCAGTTCTTC. This translates into CASSLAGTYNEQFF.

This chain uses TRBV5-1 with TRBJ2-7, with D tentatively TRBD2 (6 bases). The germline V gene encodes CDR1 SGHRS and CDR2 YFSETQ. V gave up 4 bases and J gave up 5 bases, with 19 bases separating them. CDR3 length: 15 amino acids. The CDR3 reads CASSAGKVSSDEQYF. The CDR3 coding sequence is TGCGCCAGCAGCGCGGGAAAAGTTTCAAGCGACGAGCAGTACTTC.

Only one count was recorded for this clone. This chain connects TRBV6-1 to TRBJ2-7, with D unclear. Germline-derived CDR1 and CDR2 are MNHNS and SASEGT. With 1 base removed from V and 1 base from J, the gap between germline ends came to 8 bases. This CDR3 contains 14 residues. The CDR3 protein is CASSEVSLSYEQYF. CDR3 nucleotides: TGTGCCAGCAGTGAAGTTAGCCTATCCTACGAGCAGTACTTC.

The chain employs TRBV6-5 and TRBJ2-4; D remains unclear. Between the trimmed V and J ends, which lost 10 bases and 5 bases, there was a span of 9 bases. Germline CDR1 reads MNHEY; CDR2 reads SVGAGI. The CDR3 loop spans 11 amino acids. As DNA, the CDR3 is TGTGCCACCCGACTGGAAAACATTCAGTACTTC. It codes for CATRLENIQYF.

This chain connects TRBV5-4 to TRBJ2-3; D perhaps matches TRBD2 (6 bases). V was clipped by 4 bases and J by 1 base, with 10 bases between them. Germline V lookup: CDR1 SGHNT, CDR2 YYREEE (reference sequence). CDR3 length: 14 amino acids. CDR3 sequence reads: CASSATGGTDTQYF. The CDR3 DNA reads TGTGCCAGCAGCGCTACGGGGGGCACAGATACGCAGTATTTT. Full variable domain (rest looked up from reference TRBV5-4 and TRBJ2-3): ETGVTQSPTHLIKTRGQQVTLRCSSQSGHNTVSWYQQALGQGPQFIFQYYREEENGRGNFPPRFSGLQFPNYSSELNVNALELDDSALYLCASSATGGTDTQYFGPGTRLTVL.

V is TRBV6-6 and J is TRBJ1-1; no clear D. V lost 8 bases, J lost 0 bases, and 10 bases lay in between. Germline V gene data show CDR1 as MNHNY and CDR2 as SVGAGI (reference sequence). CDR3 length: 13 residues. The CDR3 DNA sequence: TGTGCCAGCCGGAGCGAGGTGAACACTGAAGCTTTCTTT. It yields the protein CASRSEVNTEAFF.

V is TRBV7-2 and J is TRBJ1-2; 10 bases are a match to TRBD1. Germline V gene sequence: CDR1 SGHTA, CDR2 FQGNSA. This CDR3 spans 14 amino acids. The ends lost 5 bases at V and 4 bases at J; junction bases unmatched: 4. In DNA, the CDR3 is TGTGCCAGCAGCACCGGACAGGGGGGCTATGGCTACACCTTC. This codes for CASSTGQGGYGYTF.